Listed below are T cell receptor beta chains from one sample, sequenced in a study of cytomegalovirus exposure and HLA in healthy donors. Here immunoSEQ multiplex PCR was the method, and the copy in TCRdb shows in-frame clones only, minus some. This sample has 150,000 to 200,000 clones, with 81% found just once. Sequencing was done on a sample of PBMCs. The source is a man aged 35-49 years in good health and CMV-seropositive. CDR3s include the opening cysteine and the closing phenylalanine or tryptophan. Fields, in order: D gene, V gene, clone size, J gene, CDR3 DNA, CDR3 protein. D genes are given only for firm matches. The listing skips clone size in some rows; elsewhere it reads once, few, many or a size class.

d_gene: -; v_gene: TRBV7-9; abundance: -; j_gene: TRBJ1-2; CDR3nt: TGTGCCAGCAGCCCCACCCAATCGTGGGGGCTAGGTGGCTACACCTTC; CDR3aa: CASSPTQSWGLGGYTF
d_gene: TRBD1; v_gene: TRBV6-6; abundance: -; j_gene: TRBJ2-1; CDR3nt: TGTGCCAGCAGTTATCAAGGACAGGCGCGACATGAGCAGTTCTTC; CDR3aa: CASSYQGQARHEQFF
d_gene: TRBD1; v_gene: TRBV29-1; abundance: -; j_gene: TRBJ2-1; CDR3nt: TGCAGCGTTGTGAACAGGGGCGAGAACAATGAGCAGTTCTTC; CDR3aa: CSVVNRGENNEQFF
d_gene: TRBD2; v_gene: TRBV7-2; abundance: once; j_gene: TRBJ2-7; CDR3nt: TGTGCCAGCAGCTTGCTTTTTTCGTCCGGGACTACGGTCCACGAGCAGTACTTC; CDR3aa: CASSLLFSSGTTVHEQYF
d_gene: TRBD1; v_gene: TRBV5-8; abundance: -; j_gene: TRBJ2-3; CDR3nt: TGTGCCAGCAGCAAAACAGGGGTCGGGACAGATACGCAGTATTTT; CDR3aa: CASSKTGVGTDTQYF
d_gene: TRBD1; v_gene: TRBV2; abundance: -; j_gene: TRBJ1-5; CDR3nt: TGTGCCAGCAGTCCACGGACAGGGAGGGCCAATCAGCCCCAGCATTTT; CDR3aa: CASSPRTGRANQPQHF
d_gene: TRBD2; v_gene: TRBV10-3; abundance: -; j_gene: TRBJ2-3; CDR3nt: TGTGCCATCAGTGTAGCGGGAGGGCGAGGGACCACAGATACGCAGTATTTT; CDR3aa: CAISVAGGRGTTDTQYF
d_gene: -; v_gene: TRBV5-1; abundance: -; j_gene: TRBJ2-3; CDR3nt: TGCGCCAGCAGCTCCGCGAGGGGCGGGCAGGGGACAGATACGCAGTATTTT; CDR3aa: CASSSARGGQGTDTQYF
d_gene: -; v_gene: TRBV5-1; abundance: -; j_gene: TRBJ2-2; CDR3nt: TGCGCCAGCAGCTTGGATGGACAAGACACCGGGGAGCTGTTTTTT; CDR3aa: CASSLDGQDTGELFF
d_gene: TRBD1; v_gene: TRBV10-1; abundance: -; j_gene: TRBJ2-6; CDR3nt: TGCGCCAGCAGCTCTGGACAGGCCCACCCCCGGGGGGCCAACGTCCTGACTTTC; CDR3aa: CASSSGQAHPRGANVLTF
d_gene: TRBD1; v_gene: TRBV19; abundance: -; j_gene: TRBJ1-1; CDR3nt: TGTGCCAGTAGTAAGCAGGGGGCGGGCGACACTGAAGCTTTCTTT; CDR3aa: CASSKQGAGDTEAFF
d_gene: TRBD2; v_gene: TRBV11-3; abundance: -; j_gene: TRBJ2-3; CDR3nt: TGTGCCAGCAGCCCGGGGGGGCCTACAGATACGCAGTATTTT; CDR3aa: CASSPGGPTDTQYF
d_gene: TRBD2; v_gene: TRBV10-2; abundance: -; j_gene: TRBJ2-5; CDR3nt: TGCGCCAGCAGATATTTACTAGCGAACCAAGAGACCCAGTACTTC; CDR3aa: CASRYLLANQETQYF
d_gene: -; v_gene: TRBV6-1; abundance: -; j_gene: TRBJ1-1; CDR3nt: TGTGCCAGCAGTAGGGGAGGGGGCACTGAAGCTTTCTTT; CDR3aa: CASSRGGGTEAFF
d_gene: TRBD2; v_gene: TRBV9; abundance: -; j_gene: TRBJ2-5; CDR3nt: TGTGCCAGCAGCGTAGGATGGCTAGCGGGGGGTGGGGAGACCCAGTACTTC; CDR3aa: CASSVGWLAGGGETQYF
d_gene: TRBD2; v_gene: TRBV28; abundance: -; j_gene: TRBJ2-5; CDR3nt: TGTGCCAGCAGTGACGGACTAGCGGGTCAAGAGACCCAGTACTTC; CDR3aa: CASSDGLAGQETQYF